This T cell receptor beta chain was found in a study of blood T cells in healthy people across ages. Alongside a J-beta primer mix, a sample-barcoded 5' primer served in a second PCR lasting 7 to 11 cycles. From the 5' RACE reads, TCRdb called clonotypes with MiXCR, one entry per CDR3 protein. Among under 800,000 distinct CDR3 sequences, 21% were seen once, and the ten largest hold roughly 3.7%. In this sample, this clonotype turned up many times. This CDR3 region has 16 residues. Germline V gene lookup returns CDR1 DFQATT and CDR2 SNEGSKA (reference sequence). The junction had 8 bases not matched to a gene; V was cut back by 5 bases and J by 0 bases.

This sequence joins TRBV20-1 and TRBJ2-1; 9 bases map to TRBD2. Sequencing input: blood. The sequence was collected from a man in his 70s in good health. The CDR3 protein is CSAPQGSGSSYNEQFF. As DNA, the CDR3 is TGCAGTGCTCCTCAAGGTAGCGGGAGCTCCTACAATGAGCAGTTCTTC.